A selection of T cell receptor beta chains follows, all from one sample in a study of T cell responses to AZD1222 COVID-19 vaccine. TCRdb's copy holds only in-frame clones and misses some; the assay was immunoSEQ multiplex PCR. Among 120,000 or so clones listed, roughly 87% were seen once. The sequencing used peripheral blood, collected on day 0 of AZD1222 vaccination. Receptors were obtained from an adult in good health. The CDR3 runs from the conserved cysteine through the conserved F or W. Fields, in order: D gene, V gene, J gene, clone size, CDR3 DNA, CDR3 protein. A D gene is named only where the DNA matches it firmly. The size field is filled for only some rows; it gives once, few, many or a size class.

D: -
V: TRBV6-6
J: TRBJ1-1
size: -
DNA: TGTGCCAGCAGTTACCTGGGGACCATCATGAACACTGAAGCTTTCTTT
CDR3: CASSYLGTIMNTEAFF

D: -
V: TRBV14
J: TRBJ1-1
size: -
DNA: TGTGCCAGCAGCCAACAAGGGGGCACTGAAGCTTTCTTT
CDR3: CASSQQGGTEAFF

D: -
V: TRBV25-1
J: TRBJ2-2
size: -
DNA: TGTGCCAGCGGGGCCGTCGCGAACACCGGGGAGCTGTTTTTT
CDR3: CASGAVANTGELFF

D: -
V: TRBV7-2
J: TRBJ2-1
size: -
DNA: TGTGCCAGCAGCGACTACAATGAGCAGTTCTTC
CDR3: CASSDYNEQFF

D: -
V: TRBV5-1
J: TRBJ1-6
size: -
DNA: TGCGCCAGCAGCTTGCGGGGTTTTAATAATTCACCCCTCCACTTT
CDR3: CASSLRGFNNSPLHF

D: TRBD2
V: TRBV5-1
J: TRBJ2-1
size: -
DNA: TGCGCCAGCAGCGTACTTACTAGCGGACTCTACAATGAGCAGTTCTTC
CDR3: CASSVLTSGLYNEQFF

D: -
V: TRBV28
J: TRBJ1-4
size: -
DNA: TGTGCCAGCAGTTCTCCTCAGCCATCCAGGGGACTGTTTTTT
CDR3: CASSSPQPSRGLFF

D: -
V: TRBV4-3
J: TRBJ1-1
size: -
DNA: TGCGCCAGCAGCCTCAGGGTTTCTAAAATGGGGAACACTGAAGCTTTCTTT
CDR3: CASSLRVSKMGNTEAFF

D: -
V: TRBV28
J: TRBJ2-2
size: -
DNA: TGTGCCAGCAGTTCCACAACTTTAACCACCGGGGAGCTGTTTTTT
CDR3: CASSSTTLTTGELFF

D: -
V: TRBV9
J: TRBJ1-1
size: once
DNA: TGTGCCAGGTCATTCTTTATGAACACTGAAGCTTTCTTT
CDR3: CARSFFMNTEAFF

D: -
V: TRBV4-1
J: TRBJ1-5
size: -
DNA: TGCGCCAGCAGCGGGACTAATAGCAATCAGCCCCAGCATTTT
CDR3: CASSGTNSNQPQHF

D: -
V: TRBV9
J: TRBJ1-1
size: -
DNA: TGTGCCAGCAGCCCCGGGGGCGGGGGAACTGAAGCTTTCTTT
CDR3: CASSPGGGGTEAFF

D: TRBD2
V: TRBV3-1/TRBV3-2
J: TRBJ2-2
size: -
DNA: TGTGCCAGCAGCCTCCGACTAGCGGGGGGTCCCGGGGAGCTGTTTTTT
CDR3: CASSLRLAGGPGELFF

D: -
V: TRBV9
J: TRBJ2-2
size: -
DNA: TGTGCCAGCAGCGTAGGGGGGGCCGGAAACACCGGGGAGCTGTTTTTT
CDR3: CASSVGGAGNTGELFF

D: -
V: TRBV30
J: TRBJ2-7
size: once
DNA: TGTGCCTGGAGGGGTACAGGGAGGTACGAGCAGTACTTC
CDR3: CAWRGTGRYEQYF

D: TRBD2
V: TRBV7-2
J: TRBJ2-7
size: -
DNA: TGTGCCAGCAGCTTAGCACCACCGGGACTAGCGACGGTCCCCTACGAGCAGTACTTC
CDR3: CASSLAPPGLATVPYEQYF

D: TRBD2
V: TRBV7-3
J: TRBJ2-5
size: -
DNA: TGTGCCAGCAGCCATCCTGGTGGGCAGGGCCAACAAGCTAGCGGAGCCCCGGGACTTTACTTC
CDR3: CASSHPGGQGQQASGAPGLYF

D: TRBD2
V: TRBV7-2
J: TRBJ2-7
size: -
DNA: TGTGCCAGCACCTCGGGGGGGATGGCGTACGAGCAGTACTTC
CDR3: CASTSGGMAYEQYF

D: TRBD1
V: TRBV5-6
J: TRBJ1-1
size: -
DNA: TGTGCCAGCAGTAGGGACAGGAATACTGAAGCTTTCTTT
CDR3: CASSRDRNTEAFF

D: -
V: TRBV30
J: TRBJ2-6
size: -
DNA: TGTGCCTGGAGTGAACTCTCTGGGGCCAACGTCCTGACTTTC
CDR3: CAWSELSGANVLTF

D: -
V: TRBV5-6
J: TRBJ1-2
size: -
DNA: TGTGCCAGCAGTTTCGCCGGGACGGGTAACTATGGCTACACCTTC
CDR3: CASSFAGTGNYGYTF

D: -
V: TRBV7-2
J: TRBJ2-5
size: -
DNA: TGTGCCAGCAGCTTAATGGTTAGGGATGGAGAGACCCAGTACTTC
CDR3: CASSLMVRDGETQYF

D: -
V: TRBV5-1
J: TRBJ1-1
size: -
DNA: TGCGCCAGCAGCTCACAAGACAGTTACACTGAAGCTTTCTTT
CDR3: CASSSQDSYTEAFF

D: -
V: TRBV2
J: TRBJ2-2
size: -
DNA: TGTGCCAGCAGAGCGGGACAGGTCACCGGGGAGCTGTTTTTT
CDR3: CASRAGQVTGELFF

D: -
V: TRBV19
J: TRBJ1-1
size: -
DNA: TGTGCCAGTAGTATCGGGGATCTCACTGAAGCTTTCTTT
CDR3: CASSIGDLTEAFF

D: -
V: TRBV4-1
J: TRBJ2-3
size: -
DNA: TGCGCCAGCAGCCAAACGGGGTGGGAGACAGATACGCAGTATTTT
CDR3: CASSQTGWETDTQYF

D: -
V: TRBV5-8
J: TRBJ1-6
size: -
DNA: TGTGCCAGCAGCTCGTCTATTTTGGGGGTAGTGAATTCACCCCTCCACTTT
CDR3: CASSSSILGVVNSPLHF

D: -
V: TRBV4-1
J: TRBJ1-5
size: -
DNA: TGCGCCAGCAGCCAAGTAGGGGACAATCAGCCCCAGCATTTT
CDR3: CASSQVGDNQPQHF

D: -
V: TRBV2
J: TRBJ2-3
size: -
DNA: TGTGCCAGCAGTGCGGGGGTCGGGGATACGCAGTATTTT
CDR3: CASSAGVGDTQYF

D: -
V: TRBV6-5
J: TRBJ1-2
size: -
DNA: TGTGCCAGCAGTTACTCCGACAAGTATGGCTACACCTTC
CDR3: CASSYSDKYGYTF

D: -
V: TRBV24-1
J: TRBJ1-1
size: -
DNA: TGTGCCACCAGTGATTTGCACGGGGGCGCGGGTAGGACTTTCTTT
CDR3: CATSDLHGGAGRTFF

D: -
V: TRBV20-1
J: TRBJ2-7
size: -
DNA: TGCAGTGCTAGTCGGGGAGGCGACGAGCAGTACTTC
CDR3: CSASRGGDEQYF

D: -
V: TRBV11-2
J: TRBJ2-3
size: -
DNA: TGTGCCAGCAGCCAGGGCGGGACAGTCACAGATACGCAGTATTTT
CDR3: CASSQGGTVTDTQYF

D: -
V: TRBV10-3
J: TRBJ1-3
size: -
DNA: TGTGCCATCAGTGCCCAGGGAGGTGGAAACACCATATATTTT
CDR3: CAISAQGGGNTIYF

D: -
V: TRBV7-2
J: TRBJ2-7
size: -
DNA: TGTGCCAGCAGCCCCAGGCGCACCTACGAGCAGTACTTC
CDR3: CASSPRRTYEQYF

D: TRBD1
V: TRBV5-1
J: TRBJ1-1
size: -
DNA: TGCGCCAGCAGGGCCCGACAGGGGAGCACTGAAGCTTTCTTT
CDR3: CASRARQGSTEAFF

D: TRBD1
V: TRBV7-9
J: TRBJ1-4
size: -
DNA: TGTGCCAGCAGCCCGGGGGACAGGGGTCGTGAAAAACTGTTTTTT
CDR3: CASSPGDRGREKLFF

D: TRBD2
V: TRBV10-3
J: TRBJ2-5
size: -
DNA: TGTGCCATCAGTGAGACTAGCGGGGGCCTGTACCAAGAGACCCAGTACTTC
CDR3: CAISETSGGLYQETQYF

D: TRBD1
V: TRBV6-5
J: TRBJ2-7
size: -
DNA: TGTGCCAGCAGGAGGGGACAGGTCTACGAGCAGTACTTC
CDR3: CASRRGQVYEQYF

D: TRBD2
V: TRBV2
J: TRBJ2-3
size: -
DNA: TGTGCCAGCGGGCAGCGGGGGGGCCGCAATACGCAGTATTTT
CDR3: CASGQRGGRNTQYF